These 2 T cell receptor beta chains came from one sample sequenced in a study of blood T cell repertoires in COVID-19. TCRdb's table, derived via immunoSEQ multiplex PCR, lists solely in-frame clones and lacks some. The data hold about 73,000 clones, with roughly four fifths observed a single time. Sequencing was carried out using peripheral blood. The origin of the receptors is a woman aged 55-69 years with acute or convalescent COVID-19.

The rearrangement uses TRBV24-1 and TRBJ2-3; D gene ambiguous. Germline CDR1 KGHDR, CDR2 SFDVKD. The CDR3 is made up of 14 amino acids. Trimming removed 4 bases from V and 5 bases from J, with 12 bases in between. CDR3 loop: CATSDQRSEDTQYF. The DNA of the CDR3 is TGTGCCACCAGTGACCAAAGAAGCGAAGATACGCAGTATTTT.

The chain recombines TRBV5-6 with TRBJ1-5, with D perhaps TRBD1 (6 bases). Germline V CDR1 and CDR2: SGHDT, YYEEEE. The CDR3 has 16 residues. Trimming took 3 bases from V and 4 from J, leaving 17 bases between them. The DNA of the CDR3 is TGTGCCAGCAGCTCAGGGATGGACAGCTTTAATCAGCCCCAGCATTTT. Residues: CASSSGMDSFNQPQHF.